This T cell receptor beta chain came from a study of T cell responses to AZD1222 COVID-19 vaccine. Comments on this clone: Its antigen is unidentified.

The method was immunoSEQ multiplex PCR; TCRdb's version includes in-frame clones alone and lacks a portion of them. The profile shows roughly 130,000 clones, around 83% of them singletons. Overall study findings and caveats: Repertoires in all cases were sampled only once the peak T cell response had passed. Seropositive status at baseline applied to only five or six AZD1222 recipients. Among spike-specific TCRs, nearly half reportedly target unmutated variant regions.

CDR1 and CDR2 (germline): SNHLY, FYNNEI. The ends were cut back, 5 bases at V and 6 bases at J, with 14 bases in the middle. This CDR3 has 14 residues. The clonotype comes from an adult in good health. Sequencing was performed on peripheral blood, taken on day 0 of AZD1222 vaccination. The chain recombines TRBV2 with TRBJ1-5, with no clear D. In DNA form, the CDR3 reads TGTGCCAGCAGTCGGACGGTCCAAGGTCAGCCCCAGCATTTT. Protein product: CASSRTVQGQPQHF.